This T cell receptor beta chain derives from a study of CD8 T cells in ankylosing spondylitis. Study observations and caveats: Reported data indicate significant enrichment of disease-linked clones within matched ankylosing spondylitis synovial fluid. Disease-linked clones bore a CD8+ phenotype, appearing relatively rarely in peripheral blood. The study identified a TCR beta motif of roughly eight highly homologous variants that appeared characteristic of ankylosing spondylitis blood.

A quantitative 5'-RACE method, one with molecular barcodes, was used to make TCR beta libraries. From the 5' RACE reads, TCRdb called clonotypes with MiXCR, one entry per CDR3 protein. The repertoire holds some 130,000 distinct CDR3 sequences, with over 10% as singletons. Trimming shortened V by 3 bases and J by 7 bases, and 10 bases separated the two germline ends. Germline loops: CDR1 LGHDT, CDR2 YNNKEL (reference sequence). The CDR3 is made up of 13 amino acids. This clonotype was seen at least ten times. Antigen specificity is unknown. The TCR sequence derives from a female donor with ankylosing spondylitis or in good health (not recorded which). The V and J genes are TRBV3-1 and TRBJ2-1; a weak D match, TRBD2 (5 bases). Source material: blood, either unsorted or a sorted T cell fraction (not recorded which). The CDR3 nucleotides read TGTGCCAGCAGCCAGGCCGGACTGAATGAGCAGTTCTTC. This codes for CASSQAGLNEQFF.